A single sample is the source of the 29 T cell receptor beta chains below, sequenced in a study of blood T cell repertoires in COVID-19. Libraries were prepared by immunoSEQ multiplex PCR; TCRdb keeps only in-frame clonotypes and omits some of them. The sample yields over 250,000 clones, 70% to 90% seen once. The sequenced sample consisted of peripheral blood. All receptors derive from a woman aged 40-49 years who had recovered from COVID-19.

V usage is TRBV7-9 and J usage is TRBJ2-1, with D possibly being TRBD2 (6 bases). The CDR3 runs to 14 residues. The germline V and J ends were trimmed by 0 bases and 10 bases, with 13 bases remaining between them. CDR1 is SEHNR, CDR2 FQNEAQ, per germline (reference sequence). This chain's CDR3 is CASSLAGGTGEQFF. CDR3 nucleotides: TGTGCCAGCAGCTTAGCGGGCGGGACGGGGGAGCAGTTCTTC.

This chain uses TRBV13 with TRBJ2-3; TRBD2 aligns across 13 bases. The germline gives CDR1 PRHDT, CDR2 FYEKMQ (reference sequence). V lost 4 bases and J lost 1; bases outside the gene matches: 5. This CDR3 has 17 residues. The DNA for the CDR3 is TGTGCCAGCAGCTGGGGACTAGCGGGACGACGCACAGATACGCAGTATTTT. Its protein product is CASSWGLAGRRTDTQYF.

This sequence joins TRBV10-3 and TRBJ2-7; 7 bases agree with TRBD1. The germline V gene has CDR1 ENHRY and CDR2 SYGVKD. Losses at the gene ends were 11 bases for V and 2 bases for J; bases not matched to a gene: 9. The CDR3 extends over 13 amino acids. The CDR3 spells CAAGRDRAYEQYF. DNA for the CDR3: TGTGCCGCGGGCCGCGACAGGGCCTACGAGCAGTACTTC.

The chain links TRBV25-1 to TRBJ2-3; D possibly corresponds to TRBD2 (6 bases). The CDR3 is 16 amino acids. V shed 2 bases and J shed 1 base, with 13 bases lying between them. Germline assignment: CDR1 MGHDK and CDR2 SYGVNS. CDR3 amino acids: CASSEPGPGGTDTQYF. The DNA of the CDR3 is TGTGCCAGCAGTGAACCCGGGCCGGGGGGCACAGATACGCAGTATTTT.

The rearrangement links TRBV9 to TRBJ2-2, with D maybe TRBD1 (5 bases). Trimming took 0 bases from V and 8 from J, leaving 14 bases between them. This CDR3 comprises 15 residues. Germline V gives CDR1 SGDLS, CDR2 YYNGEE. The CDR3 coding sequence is TGTGCCAGCAGCGTAGGGGTAGTTGGGGCGGGGGAGCTGTTTTTT. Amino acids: CASSVGVVGAGELFF. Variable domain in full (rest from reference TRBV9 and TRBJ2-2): DSGVTQTPKHLITATGQRVTLRCSPRSGDLSVYWYQQSLDQGLQFLIQYYNGEERAKGNILERFSAQQFPDLHSELNLSSLELGDSALYFCASSVGVVGAGELFFGEGSRLTVL.

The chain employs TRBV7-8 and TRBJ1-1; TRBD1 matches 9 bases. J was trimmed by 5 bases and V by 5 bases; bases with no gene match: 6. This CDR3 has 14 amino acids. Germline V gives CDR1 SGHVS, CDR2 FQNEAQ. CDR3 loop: CASSPQGAATEAFF. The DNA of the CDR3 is TGTGCCAGCAGCCCACAGGGGGCGGCGACTGAAGCTTTCTTT.

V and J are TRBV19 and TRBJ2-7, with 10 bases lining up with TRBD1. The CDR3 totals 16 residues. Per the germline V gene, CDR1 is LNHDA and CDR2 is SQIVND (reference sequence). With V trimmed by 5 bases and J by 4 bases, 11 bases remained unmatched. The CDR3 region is CASSPHSRDRGYEQYF. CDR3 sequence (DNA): TGTGCCAGTAGTCCCCACTCCCGGGACAGGGGATACGAGCAGTACTTC. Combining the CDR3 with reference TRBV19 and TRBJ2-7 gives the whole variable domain DGGITQSPKYLFRKEGQNVTLSCEQNLNHDAMYWYRQDPGQGLRLIYYSQIVNDFQKGDIAEGYSVSREKKESFPLTVTSAQKNPTAFYLCASSPHSRDRGYEQYFGPGTRLTVT.

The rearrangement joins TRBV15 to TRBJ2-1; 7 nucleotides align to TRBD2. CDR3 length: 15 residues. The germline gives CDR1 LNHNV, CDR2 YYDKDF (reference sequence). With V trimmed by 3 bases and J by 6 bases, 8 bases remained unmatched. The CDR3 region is CATSRGGSDRNEQFF. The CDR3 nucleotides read TGTGCCACCAGCAGGGGGGGGAGCGACCGCAATGAGCAGTTCTTC.

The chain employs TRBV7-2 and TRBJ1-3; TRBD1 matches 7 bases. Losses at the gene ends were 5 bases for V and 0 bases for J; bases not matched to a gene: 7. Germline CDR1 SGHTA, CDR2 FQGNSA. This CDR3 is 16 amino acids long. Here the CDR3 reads CASSTRTGNSGNTIYF. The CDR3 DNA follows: TGTGCCAGCAGCACCCGGACAGGCAACTCTGGAAACACCATATATTTT. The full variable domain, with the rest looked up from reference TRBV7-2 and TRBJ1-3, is GAGVSQSPSNKVTEKGKDVELRCDPISGHTALYWYRQSLGQGLEFLIYFQGNSAPDKSGLPSDRFSAERTGGSVSTLTIQRTQQEDSAVYLCASSTRTGNSGNTIYFGEGSWLTVV.

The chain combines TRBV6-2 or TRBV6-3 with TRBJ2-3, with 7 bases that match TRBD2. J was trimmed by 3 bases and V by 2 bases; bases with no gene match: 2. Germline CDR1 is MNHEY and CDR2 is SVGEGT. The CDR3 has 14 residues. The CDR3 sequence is CASSYGRGTDTQYF. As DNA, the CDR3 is TGTGCCAGCAGTTACGGGAGGGGTACAGATACGCAGTATTTT.

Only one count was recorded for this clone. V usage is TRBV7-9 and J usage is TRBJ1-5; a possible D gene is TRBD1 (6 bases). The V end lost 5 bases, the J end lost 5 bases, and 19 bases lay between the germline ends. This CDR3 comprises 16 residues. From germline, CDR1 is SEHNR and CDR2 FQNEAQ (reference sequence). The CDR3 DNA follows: TGTGCCAGCAGCCACGGGGGGGGCGCGGGCCATCAGCCCCAGCATTTT. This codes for CASSHGGGAGHQPQHF. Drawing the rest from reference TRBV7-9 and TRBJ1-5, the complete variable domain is DTGVSQNPRHKITKRGQNVTFRCDPISEHNRLYWYRQTLGQGPEFLTYFQNEAQLEKSRLLSDRFSAERPKGSFSTLEIQRTEQGDSAMYLCASSHGGGAGHQPQHFGDGTRLSIL.

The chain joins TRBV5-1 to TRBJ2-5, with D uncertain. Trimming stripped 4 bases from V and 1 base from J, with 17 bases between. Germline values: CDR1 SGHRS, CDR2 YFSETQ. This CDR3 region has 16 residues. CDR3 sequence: CASSPAAANTQETQYF. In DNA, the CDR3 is TGCGCCAGCAGCCCTGCGGCGGCAAATACCCAAGAGACCCAGTACTTC.

The DNA of the CDR3 is TGTGCCAGTAGTATCGCGGGGCCTCCCCCAAATGAAAAACTGTTTTTT. Residues: CASSIAGPPPNEKLFF. The chain employs TRBV19 and TRBJ1-4; weak D call: TRBD1 (5 bases). This CDR3 is 16 amino acids long. Per the germline V gene, CDR1 is LNHDA and CDR2 is SQIVND (reference sequence). V was shortened by 3 bases and J by 5 bases, with 16 bases between the two germline ends.

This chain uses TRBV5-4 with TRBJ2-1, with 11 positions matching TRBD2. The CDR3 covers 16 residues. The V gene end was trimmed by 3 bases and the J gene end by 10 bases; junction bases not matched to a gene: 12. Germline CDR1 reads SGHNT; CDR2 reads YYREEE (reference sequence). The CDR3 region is CASSSVAGGPGVEQFF. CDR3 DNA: TGTGCCAGCAGCTCCGTAGCGGGAGGGCCGGGTGTGGAGCAGTTCTTC.

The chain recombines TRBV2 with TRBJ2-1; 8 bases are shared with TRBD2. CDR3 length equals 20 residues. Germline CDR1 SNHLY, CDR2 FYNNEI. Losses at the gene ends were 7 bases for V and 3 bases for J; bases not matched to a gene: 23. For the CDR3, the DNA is TGTGCCAGCACCCACAAGGGGGGACTAGGTAATTATGTAATCTACAATGAGCAGTTCTTC. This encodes CASTHKGGLGNYVIYNEQFF.

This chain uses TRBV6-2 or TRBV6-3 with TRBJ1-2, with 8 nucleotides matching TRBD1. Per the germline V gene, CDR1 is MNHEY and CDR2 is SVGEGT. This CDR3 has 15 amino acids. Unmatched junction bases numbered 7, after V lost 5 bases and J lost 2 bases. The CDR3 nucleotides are TGTGCCAGCAGTAAGGGACAGGTCGGGAACTATGGCTACACCTTC. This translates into CASSKGQVGNYGYTF.

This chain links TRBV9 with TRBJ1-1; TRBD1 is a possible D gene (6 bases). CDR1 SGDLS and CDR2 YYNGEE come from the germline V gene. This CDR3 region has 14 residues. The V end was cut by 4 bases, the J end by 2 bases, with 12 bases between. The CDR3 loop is CASSPRGANTEAFF. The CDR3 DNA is TGTGCCAGCAGCCCCCGGGGGGCCAACACTGAAGCTTTCTTT.

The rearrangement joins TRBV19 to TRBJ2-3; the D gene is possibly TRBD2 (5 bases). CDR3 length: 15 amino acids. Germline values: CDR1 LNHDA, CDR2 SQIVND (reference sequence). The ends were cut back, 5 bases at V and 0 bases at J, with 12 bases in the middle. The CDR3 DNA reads TGTGCCAGTAGTGAGCGAGCGGTTAGCACAGATACGCAGTATTTT. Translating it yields CASSERAVSTDTQYF.

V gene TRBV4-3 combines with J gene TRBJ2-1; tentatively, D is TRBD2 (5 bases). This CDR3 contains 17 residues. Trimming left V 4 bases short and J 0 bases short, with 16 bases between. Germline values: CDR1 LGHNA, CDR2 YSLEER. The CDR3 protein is CASSPNFLAASYNEQFF. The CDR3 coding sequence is TGCGCCAGCAGCCCCAATTTCCTAGCCGCCTCCTACAATGAGCAGTTCTTC.

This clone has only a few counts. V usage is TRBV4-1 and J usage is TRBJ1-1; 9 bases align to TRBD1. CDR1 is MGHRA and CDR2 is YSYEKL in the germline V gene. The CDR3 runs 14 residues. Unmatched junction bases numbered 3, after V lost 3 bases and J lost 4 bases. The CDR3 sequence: CASSHPTGGTEAFF. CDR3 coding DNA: TGCGCCAGCAGCCACCCGACAGGGGGCACTGAAGCTTTCTTT.

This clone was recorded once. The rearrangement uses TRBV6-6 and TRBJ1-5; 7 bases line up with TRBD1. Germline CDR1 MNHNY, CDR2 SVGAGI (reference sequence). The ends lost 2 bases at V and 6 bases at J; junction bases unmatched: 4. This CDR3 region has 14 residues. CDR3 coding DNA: TGTGCCAGCAGTTACCCCGGGGACAGTCAGCCCCAGCATTTT. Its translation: CASSYPGDSQPQHF.

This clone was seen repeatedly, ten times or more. CDR3 coding DNA: TGTGCCAGCAGCCCGGTTCTGGGCCATAATTCACCCCTCCACTTT. Translation gives CASSPVLGHNSPLHF. The rearrangement uses TRBV27 and TRBJ1-6; D remains ambiguous. V was shortened by 6 bases and J by 5 bases, with 14 bases between the two germline ends. This CDR3 has 15 amino acids. Germline CDR1 and CDR2: MNHEY and SMNVEV (reference sequence).

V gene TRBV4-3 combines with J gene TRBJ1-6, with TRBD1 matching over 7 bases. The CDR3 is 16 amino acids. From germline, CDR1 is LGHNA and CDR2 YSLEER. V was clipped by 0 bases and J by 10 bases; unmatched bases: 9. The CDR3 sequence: CASSQDLGGWGSPLHF. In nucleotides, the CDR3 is TGCGCCAGCAGCCAAGACTTAGGGGGCTGGGGGTCACCCCTCCACTTT.

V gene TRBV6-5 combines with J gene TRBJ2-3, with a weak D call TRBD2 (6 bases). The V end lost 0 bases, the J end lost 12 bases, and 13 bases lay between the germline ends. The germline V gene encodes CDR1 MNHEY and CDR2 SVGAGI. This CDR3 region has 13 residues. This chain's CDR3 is CASSYSTGSGQYF. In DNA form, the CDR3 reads TGTGCCAGCAGTTACTCGACCGGTAGCGGTCAGTATTTT.

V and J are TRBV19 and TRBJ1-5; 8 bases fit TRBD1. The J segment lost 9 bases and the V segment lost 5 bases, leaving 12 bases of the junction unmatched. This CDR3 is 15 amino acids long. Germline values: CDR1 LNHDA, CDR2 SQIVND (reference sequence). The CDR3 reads CASSANRQGWGPQHF. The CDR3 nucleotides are TGTGCCAGTAGTGCAAACCGACAGGGGTGGGGGCCCCAGCATTTT.

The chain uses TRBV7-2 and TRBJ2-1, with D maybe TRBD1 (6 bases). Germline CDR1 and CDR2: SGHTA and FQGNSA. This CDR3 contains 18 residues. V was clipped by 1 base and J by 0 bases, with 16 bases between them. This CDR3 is CASSLGGLALSSYNEQFF. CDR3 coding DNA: TGTGCCAGCAGCTTAGGGGGGCTAGCCCTCAGCTCCTACAATGAGCAGTTCTTC.

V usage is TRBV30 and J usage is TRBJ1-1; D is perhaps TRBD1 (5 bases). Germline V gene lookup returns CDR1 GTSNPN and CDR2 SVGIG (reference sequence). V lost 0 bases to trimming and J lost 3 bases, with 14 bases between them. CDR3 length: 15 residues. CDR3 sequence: CAWSVWPGQYTEAFF. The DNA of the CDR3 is TGTGCCTGGAGTGTTTGGCCAGGGCAGTACACTGAAGCTTTCTTT.

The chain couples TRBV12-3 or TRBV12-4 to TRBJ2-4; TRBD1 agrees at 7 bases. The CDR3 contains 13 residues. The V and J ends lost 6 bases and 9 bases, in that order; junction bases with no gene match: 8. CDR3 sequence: CASSQGGRVIQYF. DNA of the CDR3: TGTGCCAGCAGCCAAGGGGGCAGGGTCATTCAGTACTTC.

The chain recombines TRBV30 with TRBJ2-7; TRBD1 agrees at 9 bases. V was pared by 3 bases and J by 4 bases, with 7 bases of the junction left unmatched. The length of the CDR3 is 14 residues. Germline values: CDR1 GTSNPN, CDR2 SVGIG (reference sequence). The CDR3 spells CAWSPGTGIYEQYF. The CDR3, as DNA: TGTGCCTGGAGCCCCGGGACAGGGATATACGAGCAGTACTTC.